The clone carrying this T cell receptor beta chain turned up a few times. The antigen remains undetermined. Per germline, CDR1 LNHNV and CDR2 YYDKDF (reference sequence). V lost 4 bases to trimming and J lost 3 bases, with 19 bases between them. There are 16 residues in the CDR3. This specimen comes from a study of T cell repertoires in cytomegalovirus infection. Study-wide context: Used in the study were CMV epitopes, some recently identified and HLA-C-restricted, others well-studied and HLA-B-restricted.

Study findings and constraints: Based on cumulative public TCR beta family frequency, carriers of CMV plus the relevant HLA were identified. Dominating the ex vivo response were TCR beta clonotypes that were CMV-specific and HLA-C-restricted.

Via MiXCR, TCRdb re-called the reads, giving one row per CDR3 protein. Here the sample spans roughly 990,000 distinct CDR3 sequences, around 30% being singletons. The receptor was isolated from a human donor in good health (CMV status not recorded). Some clones in this sample may be carry-over from other donors' samples. J is TRBJ2-7 and V is TRBV15; D call uncertain. This sample comprised cultured CD8+ T cells from PBMCs, obtained from culture after CMV antigen stimulation. CDR3 sequence: CATSTGDGPPSYEQYV. The CDR3 DNA sequence: TGTGCCACCAGCACCGGAGACGGACCCCCTAGCTACGAGCAGTACGTC.